These T cell receptor beta chains were read from a single sample in a study of blood T cell repertoires in COVID-19. Profiled with immunoSEQ multiplex PCR; TCRdb holds only in-frame clones, not every one. Of just over 300,000 clones listed, 80% to 90% were seen once; the top ten hold 8% to 9.5%. The specimen sequenced was PBMCs or T cells enriched from blood (not recorded which). Receptors originate from a woman between 18 and 30 years old who had recovered from COVID-19. CDR3s include the opening cysteine and the closing phenylalanine or tryptophan. Each record gives: V gene, clone size, J gene, D gene, CDR3 protein, CDR3 DNA. The D gene is left open where the match is weak. Clone size is not always given. Where it is, it says once, few, many or a class for expanded clones.

TRBV7-2	NA	TRBJ1-5	NA	CASSFARNQPQHF	TGTGCCAGCAGCTTTGCCAGGAATCAGCCCCAGCATTTT
TRBV9	NA	TRBJ1-6	TRBD1	CASSVATGLLNSPLHF	TGTGCCAGCAGCGTAGCGACAGGGCTATTGAATTCACCCCTCCACTTT
TRBV27	NA	TRBJ2-4	NA	CASSSRFFGNIQYF	TGTGCCAGCAGTTCCAGGTTTTTTGGAAACATTCAGTACTTC
TRBV18	few	TRBJ1-2	NA	CASSPSNGRVDYGYTF	TGTGCCAGCTCACCGAGTAACGGCAGGGTGGACTATGGCTACACCTTC
TRBV12-3/TRBV12-4	NA	TRBJ1-2	NA	CASSTGGGYTF	TGTGCCAGCAGTACGGGTGGCGGCTACACCTTC
TRBV7-3	NA	TRBJ2-2	NA	CASSVDQWSLSAGELFF	TGTGCCAGCAGCGTCGATCAGTGGTCATTGTCAGCCGGGGAGCTGTTTTTT
TRBV5-6	NA	TRBJ1-1	NA	CASSLVRGRGNTEAFF	TGTGCCAGCAGCTTGGTGCGGGGCCGGGGGAACACTGAAGCTTTCTTT
TRBV27	NA	TRBJ1-1	NA	CASSLRQDDTEAFF	TGTGCCAGCAGTCTCAGACAAGATGACACTGAAGCTTTCTTT
TRBV7-2	NA	TRBJ2-7	TRBD2	CASSSNGRNEEQYF	TGTGCCAGCAGCTCCAACGGGAGGAACGAAGAGCAGTACTTC
TRBV30	NA	TRBJ1-5	NA	CAWGPRGNQPQHF	TGTGCCTGGGGACCCCGCGGCAATCAGCCCCAGCATTTT
TRBV5-5	once	TRBJ2-7	NA	CASSLAPGLYEQYF	TGTGCCAGCAGCTTGGCTCCAGGGCTATACGAGCAGTACTTC
TRBV7-6	NA	TRBJ2-1	TRBD2	CASSFGRLNEQFF	TGTGCCAGCAGCTTCGGGAGGCTCAATGAGCAGTTCTTC
TRBV28	NA	TRBJ2-2	TRBD2	CASRPLTSGEAGELFF	TGTGCCAGCAGACCGTTGACTAGCGGTGAGGCCGGGGAGCTGTTTTTT
TRBV7-2	NA	TRBJ1-2	NA	CASSISYGYTF	TGTGCCAGCAGTATCTCCTATGGCTACACCTTC
TRBV5-1	NA	TRBJ2-7	NA	CASSLEQGFSYEQYF	TGCGCCAGCAGCTTGGAACAGGGATTCAGCTACGAGCAGTACTTC
TRBV5-1	NA	TRBJ1-4	NA	CASSLTGYGAEKLFF	TGCGCCAGCAGCTTGACAGGGTATGGGGCTGAAAAACTGTTTTTT
TRBV6-5	once	TRBJ2-6	NA	CASSYRGSGANVLTF	TGTGCCAGCAGTTACCGGGGATCTGGGGCCAACGTCCTGACTTTC
TRBV28	NA	TRBJ1-1	NA	CASIRAWRTEAFF	TGTGCCAGCATACGGGCCTGGAGGACTGAAGCTTTCTTT
TRBV6-2/TRBV6-3	NA	TRBJ2-1	TRBD2	CASSYSISGVWDEQFF	TGTGCCAGCAGTTACTCGATTAGCGGGGTCTGGGATGAGCAGTTCTTC
TRBV28	NA	TRBJ1-5	NA	CASSFYGEAQPQHF	TGTGCCAGCAGTTTCTATGGGGAGGCGCAGCCCCAGCATTTT
TRBV19	NA	TRBJ1-1	NA	CASSLTGRDTEAFF	TGTGCCAGTAGTCTAACAGGGCGGGACACTGAAGCTTTCTTT
TRBV2	NA	TRBJ1-1	TRBD1	CASRPGQGMMNTEAFF	TGTGCCAGCAGACCGGGACAGGGTATGATGAACACTGAAGCTTTCTTT
TRBV28	NA	TRBJ1-3	NA	CASSDTGSGNTIYF	TGTGCCAGCAGTGACACCGGCTCTGGAAACACCATATATTTT
TRBV28	NA	TRBJ2-1	NA	CASSPGGYNEQFF	TGTGCCAGCAGCCCAGGGGGGTACAATGAGCAGTTCTTC
TRBV27	NA	TRBJ1-6	NA	CASSLDTYNSPLHF	TGTGCCAGCAGTCTGGACACTTATAATTCACCCCTCCACTTT
TRBV7-2	NA	TRBJ1-3	NA	CASSLETGSGNTIYF	TGTGCCAGCAGCTTAGAGACAGGCTCTGGAAACACCATATATTTT
TRBV5-4	NA	TRBJ1-1	TRBD1	CASSWDRGNTEAFF	TGTGCCAGCAGCTGGGACAGGGGGAACACTGAAGCTTTCTTT
TRBV5-6	NA	TRBJ1-4	TRBD1	CASSNWDSPNEKLFF	TGTGCCAGCAGCAACTGGGACAGCCCTAATGAAAAACTGTTTTTT
TRBV3-1/TRBV3-2	NA	TRBJ1-5	TRBD1	CASSPETGQGNQPQHF	TGTGCCAGCAGCCCCGAAACCGGACAGGGAAATCAGCCCCAGCATTTT
TRBV2	NA	TRBJ1-1	NA	CASSGSNGFF	TGTGCCAGCAGTGGGTCGAACGGTTTCTTT
TRBV11-3	once	TRBJ2-1	NA	CASSSGLSKDEQFF	TGTGCCAGCAGCTCGGGACTCTCTAAGGATGAGCAGTTCTTC
TRBV6-5	NA	TRBJ2-7	TRBD1	CASTRTGLEQYF	TGTGCCAGCACCCGGACAGGGCTCGAGCAGTACTTC
TRBV10-3	once	TRBJ1-2	NA	CAISYGQNYGYTF	TGTGCCATCAGCTACGGACAGAACTATGGCTACACCTTC
TRBV4-2	few	TRBJ1-2	NA	CASSAGWYGYTF	TGTGCCAGCAGCGCAGGGTGGTATGGCTACACCTTC
TRBV19	NA	TRBJ2-7	TRBD1	CASSTFRDRGYEQYF	TGTGCCAGTAGCACCTTTCGGGACAGGGGGTACGAGCAGTACTTC
TRBV2	NA	TRBJ2-7	NA	CASSEVMASYEQYF	TGTGCCAGCAGTGAGGTTATGGCCAGCTACGAGCAGTACTTC
TRBV5-1	NA	TRBJ2-7	TRBD1	CASSLAGTGGDEQYF	TGCGCCAGCAGCTTGGCCGGGACAGGGGGCGACGAGCAGTACTTC
TRBV5-6	NA	TRBJ2-1	TRBD1	CASSSRQGPYNEQFF	TGTGCCAGCAGCTCTCGACAGGGACCCTACAATGAGCAGTTCTTC
TRBV19	NA	TRBJ2-2	TRBD1	CATTGQGSTGELFF	TGTGCCACCACAGGACAGGGAAGCACCGGGGAGCTGTTTTTT
TRBV3-1/TRBV3-2	NA	TRBJ2-1	TRBD2	CASSQSGGGFGDEQFF	TGTGCCAGCAGCCAGTCCGGGGGGGGCTTTGGTGATGAGCAGTTCTTC
TRBV6-5	NA	TRBJ2-3	TRBD2	CASSYFPAGVTDTQYF	TGTGCCAGCAGTTACTTCCCAGCGGGGGTTACAGATACGCAGTATTTT
TRBV5-5	NA	TRBJ2-7	NA	CASSLGQPSYEQYF	TGTGCCAGCAGCTTGGGACAGCCCTCCTACGAGCAGTACTTC
TRBV3-1/TRBV3-2	many	TRBJ1-2	NA	CASSQEAAGGYTF	TGTGCCAGCAGCCAAGAGGCGGCGGGGGGCTACACCTTC
TRBV27	NA	TRBJ1-1	NA	CASSLPGITEAFF	TGTGCCAGCAGTTTACCAGGGATCACTGAAGCTTTCTTT
TRBV5-5	NA	TRBJ2-1	TRBD2	CASSLYGLALGYNEQFF	TGTGCCAGCAGCTTATACGGACTAGCGCTCGGATACAATGAGCAGTTCTTC
TRBV29-1	NA	TRBJ1-2	NA	CSVNGAAGNYGYTF	TGCAGCGTTAATGGCGCGGCAGGGAACTATGGCTACACCTTC
TRBV4-1	NA	TRBJ2-7	TRBD2	CASSPRGELSYEQYF	TGCGCCAGCAGCCCCCGGGGGGAACTCTCCTACGAGCAGTACTTC
TRBV4-2	NA	TRBJ1-2	TRBD1	CASSQYDRGNYGYTF	TGTGCCAGCAGCCAGTATGACAGGGGGAACTATGGCTACACCTTC
TRBV7-2	NA	TRBJ1-4	TRBD1	CASSLAGTAGEKLFF	TGTGCCAGCAGCCTAGCCGGGACAGCGGGTGAAAAACTGTTTTTT
TRBV5-8	NA	TRBJ1-2	NA	CASSSPGYGYTF	TGTGCCAGCAGCTCGCCCGGTTACGGCTACACCTTC